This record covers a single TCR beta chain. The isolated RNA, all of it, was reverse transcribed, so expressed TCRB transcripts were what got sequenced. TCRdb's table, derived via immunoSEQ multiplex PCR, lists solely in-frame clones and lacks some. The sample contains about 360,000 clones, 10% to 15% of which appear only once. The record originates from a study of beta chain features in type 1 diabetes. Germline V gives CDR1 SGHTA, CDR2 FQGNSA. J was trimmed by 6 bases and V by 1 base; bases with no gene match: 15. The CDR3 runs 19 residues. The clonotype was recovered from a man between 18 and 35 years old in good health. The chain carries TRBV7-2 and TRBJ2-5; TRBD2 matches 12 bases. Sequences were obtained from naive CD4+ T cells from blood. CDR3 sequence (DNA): TGTGCCAGCAGCTTAGTGGTGACTAGCGGGGGCCGAATCCCGAAGACCCAGTACTTC. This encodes CASSLVVTSGGRIPKTQYF.